The next 19 T cell receptor beta chains were all read from a single sample in a study of CD8 T cells in Susac syndrome. The RNA, roughly 0.5 to 1 ug, was put through reverse transcription using random hexamers. From the immunoSEQ multiplex PCR reads, TCRdb called clonotypes with MiXCR, one entry per CDR3 protein. This sample yields hundreds of thousands of distinct CDR3 sequences, of which 80% to 95% are seen a single time; less than 0.075% belongs to the top ten. The sample comprised CD4+ T cells from PBMCs. The receptors come from a human donor with multiple sclerosis.

CDR3 bases: TGTGCCAGCAGCGTAGCTTTAGAAGAGACCCAGTACTTC. Protein sequence: CASSVALEETQYF. J is TRBJ2-5 and V is TRBV9; D call uncertain. CDR1 and CDR2 (germline): SGDLS, YYNGEE. V dropped 0 bases and J dropped 3 bases, with 6 bases sitting between them. This CDR3 spans 13 amino acids. Using reference TRBV9 and TRBJ2-5 for the parts outside the CDR3, the full variable domain is DSGVTQTPKHLITATGQRVTLRCSPRSGDLSVYWYQQSLDQGLQFLIQYYNGEERAKGNILERFSAQQFPDLHSELNLSSLELGDSALYFCASSVALEETQYFGPGTRLLVL.

V usage is TRBV24-1 and J usage is TRBJ1-2; no definite D call. This CDR3 contains 14 residues. In germline, CDR1 is KGHDR, CDR2 SFDVKD. The ends were cut back, 1 base at V and 4 bases at J, with 9 bases in the middle. CDR3 nucleotides: TGTGCCACCAGTGATTTTACAATTGGCTATGGCTACACCTTC. As protein: CATSDFTIGYGYTF.

The chain recombines TRBV9 with TRBJ2-1, with 11 nucleotides matching TRBD2. With V trimmed by 8 bases and J by 6 bases, 7 bases remained unmatched. The CDR3 has 14 amino acids. Per the germline V gene, CDR1 is SGDLS and CDR2 is YYNGEE. The CDR3: CASSLAGGLNEQFF. Here the CDR3 DNA reads TGTGCCAGTTCTCTAGCGGGGGGCCTCAATGAGCAGTTCTTC.

The rearrangement joins TRBV7-6 to TRBJ2-3; 8 bases line up with TRBD2. The CDR3 is made up of 16 amino acids. Per the germline V gene, CDR1 is SGHVS and CDR2 is FNYEAQ. Germline trimming cut 0 bases from V and 5 bases from J; bases unmatched to any gene: 7. The CDR3 DNA sequence: TGTGCCAGCAGCTTAGCCGCTAGCGGGCGTCGAGATACGCAGTATTTT. Its protein product is CASSLAASGRRDTQYF.

This clonotype is a singleton in its sample. V is TRBV9 and J is TRBJ2-7; TRBD2 is a possible D gene (7 bases). Germline CDR1 and CDR2: SGDLS and YYNGEE. Between the trimmed V and J ends, which lost 4 bases and 4 bases, there was a span of 18 bases. This CDR3 is 15 amino acids long. The CDR3 sequence is CASSPARGANYEQYV. The DNA for the CDR3 is TGTGCCAGCAGCCCCGCCCGGGGGGCCAATTACGAGCAGTACGTC.

This clonotype is a singleton in its sample. The chain employs TRBV29-1 and TRBJ1-1; TRBD1 agrees at 7 bases. The CDR3 loop spans 13 amino acids. Germline CDR1 reads SQVTM; CDR2 reads ANQGSEA. Unmatched junction bases numbered 8, after V lost 7 bases and J lost 3 bases. CDR3 DNA sequence: TGCAGCGGCTTGACAGGGACTGACACTGAAGCTTTCTTT. As protein: CSGLTGTDTEAFF.

This chain uses TRBV20-1 with TRBJ2-3; D not certain. The germline CDR1 and CDR2 sequences are DFQATT and SNEGSKA (reference sequence). The CDR3 length is 15 residues. V gave up 0 bases and J gave up 6 bases, with 16 bases separating them. CDR3 sequence reads: CSARDSGLPHDTQYF. The CDR3 DNA is TGCAGTGCTAGAGATTCGGGTCTTCCCCACGATACGCAGTATTTT.

The rearrangement joins TRBV29-1 to TRBJ2-3; 8 nucleotides agree with TRBD1. This CDR3 spans 14 amino acids. Germline V lookup: CDR1 SQVTM, CDR2 ANQGSEA. With V trimmed by 7 bases and J by 5 bases, 11 bases remained unmatched. CDR3 DNA: TGCAGCGCCGGGACAGGTCTTCGGAGAGATACGCAGTATTTT. This gives the protein CSAGTGLRRDTQYF.

This rearrangement joins TRBV7-6 to TRBJ2-7, with D perhaps matching TRBD1 or TRBD2 (5 bases each). CDR1 is SGHVS, CDR2 FNYEAQ, per germline. The CDR3 length is 14 residues. Trimming took 5 bases from V and 0 from J, leaving 11 bases between them. CDR3 nucleotides: TGTGCCAGCAGCCTTCGTGGGGGCTCCTACGAGCAGTACTTC. Translated: CASSLRGGSYEQYF.

The chain has TRBV3-1 and TRBJ2-3, with 9 bases matching TRBD2. This CDR3 comprises 16 residues. Trimming cost V 2 bases and J 3 bases; bases outside gene matches: 6. Germline V CDR1 and CDR2: LGHDT, YNNKEL (reference sequence). The CDR3 spells CASSQHSGGRTDTQYF. The CDR3 nucleotides read TGTGCCAGCAGCCAACATAGCGGGGGACGTACAGATACGCAGTATTTT.

The gene calls are TRBV28 and TRBJ2-7; the D gene could be TRBD1 or TRBD2 (5 bases each). V was cut by 1 base and J by 6 bases, with 13 bases left in between. Germline V lookup: CDR1 MDHEN, CDR2 SYDVKM. The CDR3 has 14 amino acids. The CDR3 protein is CASSLSTVGGEQYF. Here the CDR3 DNA reads TGTGCCAGCAGTTTATCAACGGTTGGGGGCGAGCAGTACTTC.

The chain is built from TRBV20-1 and TRBJ1-1; no firm D call. The CDR3 has 13 residues. Germline V CDR1 and CDR2: DFQATT, SNEGSKA (reference sequence). The germline V and J ends were trimmed by 3 bases and 5 bases, with 13 bases remaining between them. Here the CDR3 reads CSARKTALTEAFF. The CDR3 nucleotides read TGCAGTGCTAGGAAGACTGCCCTTACTGAAGCTTTCTTT.

The CDR3 DNA is TGTGCCAGCAGCAGGGGCGGTATCGGGGAGCTGTTTTTT. Its protein is CASSRGGIGELFF. The rearrangement uses TRBV28 and TRBJ2-2; TRBD1 might be the D (6 bases). Per germline, CDR1 MDHEN and CDR2 SYDVKM. This CDR3 spans 13 amino acids. V lost 6 bases and J lost 7, with 12 bases in between.

This chain connects TRBV13 to TRBJ2-5; D unclear. V lost 0 bases to trimming and J lost 5 bases, with 4 bases between them. The V gene's germline CDR1 is PRHDT and CDR2 FYEKMQ (reference sequence). This CDR3 spans 12 amino acids. CDR3: CASSLGYETQYF. The CDR3 DNA reads as TGTGCCAGCAGCTTAGGCTATGAGACCCAGTACTTC.

The chain couples TRBV30 to TRBJ2-3; no firm D call. The ends were cut back, 5 bases at V and 5 bases at J, with 14 bases in the middle. CDR3 size: 13 residues. Germline CDR1 and CDR2: GTSNPN and SVGIG (reference sequence). The CDR3 DNA sequence: TGTGCCTGGGCCCCACTTCGAGGAGATACGCAGTATTTT. Translating gives CAWAPLRGDTQYF.

The chain is built from TRBV20-1 and TRBJ2-1, with TRBD2 matching 8 bases. The ends lost 6 bases at V and 0 bases at J; junction bases unmatched: 4. The CDR3 is made up of 14 amino acids. From germline, CDR1 is DFQATT and CDR2 SNEGSKA (reference sequence). The CDR3 here is CSARLAPSYNEQFF. For the CDR3, the DNA is TGCAGTGCCCGACTAGCGCCCTCCTACAATGAGCAGTTCTTC.

The chain recombines TRBV6-5 with TRBJ1-1; possibly TRBD1 for D (5 bases). CDR1 is MNHEY and CDR2 is SVGAGI in the germline V gene. Deletions cut 4 bases from V and 8 bases from J, with 14 bases between. The CDR3 length is 13 residues. The CDR3 reads CASSFHGDPEAFF. Here the CDR3 DNA reads TGTGCCAGCAGTTTCCACGGGGACCCCGAAGCTTTCTTT.

This rearrangement joins TRBV18 to TRBJ1-5, with D perhaps matching TRBD1 (5 bases). Trimming took off 6 bases at V and 4 bases at J, with 19 bases between the two ends. Looked up from germline, CDR1 is KGHSH and CDR2 is LQKENI. This CDR3 is 16 amino acids long. CDR3 sequence reads: CASSQRTGTGNQPQHF. CDR3 nucleotides: TGTGCCAGCTCTCAGAGGACCGGGACGGGAAATCAGCCCCAGCATTTT. Full variable domain (rest looked up from reference TRBV18 and TRBJ1-5): NAGVMQNPRHLVRRRGQEARLRCSPMKGHSHVYWYRQLPEEGLKFMVYLQKENIIDESGMPKERFSAEFPKEGPSILRIQQVVRGDSAAYFCASSQRTGTGNQPQHFGDGTRLSIL.

The V gene is TRBV3-1, the J gene TRBJ1-2; D unresolved. The CDR3 contains 14 residues. V was trimmed by 3 bases and J by 1 base, leaving 9 bases between them. CDR1 LGHDT and CDR2 YNNKEL come from the germline V gene (reference sequence). As DNA, the CDR3 is TGTGCCAGCAGCCACACAGCTGATAACTATGGCTACACCTTC. It codes for CASSHTADNYGYTF.